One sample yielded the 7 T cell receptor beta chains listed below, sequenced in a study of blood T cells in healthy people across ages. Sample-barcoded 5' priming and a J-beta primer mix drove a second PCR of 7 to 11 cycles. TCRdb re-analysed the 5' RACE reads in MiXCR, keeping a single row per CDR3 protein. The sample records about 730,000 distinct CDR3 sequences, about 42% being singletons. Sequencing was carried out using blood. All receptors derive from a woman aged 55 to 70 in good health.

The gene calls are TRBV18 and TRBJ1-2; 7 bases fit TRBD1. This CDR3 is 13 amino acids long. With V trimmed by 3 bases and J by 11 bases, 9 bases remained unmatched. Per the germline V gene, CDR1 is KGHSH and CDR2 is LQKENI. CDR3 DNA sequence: TGTGCCAGCTCACCCGGGACAGATTCGGGATACACCTTC. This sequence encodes CASSPGTDSGYTF.

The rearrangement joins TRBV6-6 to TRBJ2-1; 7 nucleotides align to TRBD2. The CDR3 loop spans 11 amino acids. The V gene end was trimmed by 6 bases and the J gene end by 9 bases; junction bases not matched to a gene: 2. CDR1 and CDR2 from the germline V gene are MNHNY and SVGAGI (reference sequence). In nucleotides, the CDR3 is TGTGCCAGCAGACGGGAGGCTGAGCAGTTCTTC. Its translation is CASRREAEQFF.

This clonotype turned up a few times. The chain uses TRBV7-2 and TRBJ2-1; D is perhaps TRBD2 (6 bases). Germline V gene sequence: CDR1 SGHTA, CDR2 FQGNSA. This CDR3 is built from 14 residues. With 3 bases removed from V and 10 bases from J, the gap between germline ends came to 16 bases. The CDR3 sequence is CASSLGGGVGEQFF. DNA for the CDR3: TGTGCCAGCAGCTTGGGAGGTGGGGTTGGGGAGCAGTTCTTC. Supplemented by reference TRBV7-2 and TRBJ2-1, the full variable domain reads GAGVSQSPSNKVTEKGKDVELRCDPISGHTALYWYRQSLGQGLEFLIYFQGNSAPDKSGLPSDRFSAERTGGSVSTLTIQRTQQEDSAVYLCASSLGGGVGEQFFGPGTRLTVL.

CDR3 protein: CASSLDSGAMNTEAFF. Written as DNA, the CDR3 is TGTGCCAGCAGTTTAGACTCAGGGGCCATGAACACTGAAGCTTTCTTT. The chain recombines TRBV27 with TRBJ1-1, with D possibly matching TRBD1 (6 bases). V shed 2 bases and J shed 0 bases, with 13 bases lying between them. Germline V lookup: CDR1 MNHEY, CDR2 SMNVEV (reference sequence). This CDR3 is 16 amino acids long.

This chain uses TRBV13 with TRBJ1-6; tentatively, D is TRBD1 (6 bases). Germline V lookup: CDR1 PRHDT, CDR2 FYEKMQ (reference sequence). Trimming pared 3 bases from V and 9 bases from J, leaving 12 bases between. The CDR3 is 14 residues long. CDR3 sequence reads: CASSFRDIASPLHF. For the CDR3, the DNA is TGTGCCAGCAGCTTTCGGGACATCGCTTCACCCCTCCACTTT.

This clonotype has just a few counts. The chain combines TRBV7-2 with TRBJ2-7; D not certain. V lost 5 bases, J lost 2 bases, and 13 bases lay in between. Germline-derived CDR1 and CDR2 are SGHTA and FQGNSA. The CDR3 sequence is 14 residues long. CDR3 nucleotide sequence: TGTGCCAGCAGCATCCATGGGTTAGCCTACGAGCAGTACTTC. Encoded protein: CASSIHGLAYEQYF.

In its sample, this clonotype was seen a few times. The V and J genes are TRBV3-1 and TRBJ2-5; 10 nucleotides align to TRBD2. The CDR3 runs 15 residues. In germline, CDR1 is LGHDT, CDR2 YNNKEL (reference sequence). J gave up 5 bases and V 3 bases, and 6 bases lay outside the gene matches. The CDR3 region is CASSHFGTSDETQYF. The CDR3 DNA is TGTGCCAGCAGCCACTTCGGGACTAGCGATGAGACCCAGTACTTC.